The 11 T cell receptor beta chains below all came from one sample that was sequenced in a study of blood T cell repertoires in COVID-19. The data were produced by immunoSEQ multiplex PCR, yet TCRdb's version contains in-frame clones alone and is incomplete. The sample lists 180,000 or so clones; approximately 78% were seen once. Sequencing was carried out using peripheral blood. The receptors originated from a woman of 80 years or more with COVID-19, enrolled during active disease.

The V and J genes are TRBV6-5 and TRBJ2-1; D might be TRBD2 (6 bases). V was cut by 8 bases and J by 5 bases, with 13 bases left in between. This CDR3 contains 13 residues. Germline CDR1 is MNHEY and CDR2 is SVGAGI. For the CDR3, the DNA is TGTGCCAGCCGGTGGGGCGGGAACAATGAGCAGTTCTTC. Protein: CASRWGGNNEQFF.

The chain recombines TRBV27 with TRBJ2-3; D call uncertain. This CDR3 spans 13 amino acids. Germline V lookup: CDR1 MNHEY, CDR2 SMNVEV (reference sequence). Trimming stripped 5 bases from V and 6 bases from J, with 12 bases between. In nucleotides, the CDR3 is TGTGCCAGCAGTCCCAAGAGGATGGATACGCAGTATTTT. This sequence encodes CASSPKRMDTQYF.

The V and J genes are TRBV18 and TRBJ2-7, with 7 nucleotides matching TRBD2. Germline V gene data show CDR1 as KGHSH and CDR2 as LQKENI. The CDR3 is 12 residues long. With V trimmed by 6 bases and J by 6 bases, 5 bases remained unmatched. CDR3 sequence: CASSPAGVEQYF. Written as DNA, the CDR3 is TGTGCCAGCTCGCCCGCGGGAGTCGAGCAGTACTTC.

This clone occurred a few times. The chain couples TRBV6-6 to TRBJ2-7; 9 bases match TRBD2. The germline CDR1 and CDR2 sequences are MNHNY and SVGAGI (reference sequence). With V trimmed by 5 bases and J by 3 bases, 5 bases remained unmatched. The CDR3 length is 14 residues. CDR3 residues: CASSRTSERYEQYF. The CDR3 DNA follows: TGTGCCAGCAGTAGGACTAGCGAACGCTACGAGCAGTACTTC.

The chain is built from TRBV2 and TRBJ1-4; a possible D gene is TRBD1 (5 bases). Trimming stripped 4 bases from V and 8 bases from J, with 23 bases between. The CDR3 consists of 17 residues. Germline-derived CDR1 and CDR2 are SNHLY and FYNNEI. The CDR3 DNA reads TGTGCCAGCAGTGGACAGCCTCCCCTCCTTTTGGAGGAAAAACTGTTTTTT. This gives the protein CASSGQPPLLLEEKLFF.

Here the CDR3 reads CASSPRGSSYNSPLHF. The CDR3 bases are TGTGCCAGTAGCCCGCGAGGGAGCTCCTATAATTCACCCCTCCACTTT. The V and J genes are TRBV19 and TRBJ1-6, with D hard to call. The CDR3 contains 16 residues. The V gene's germline CDR1 is LNHDA and CDR2 SQIVND (reference sequence). V was cut by 6 bases and J by 0 bases, with 12 bases left in between.

The J gene is TRBJ2-2, the V gene TRBV7-2; a weak D match, TRBD2 (6 bases). Germline CDR1 SGHTA, CDR2 FQGNSA. V dropped 9 bases and J dropped 9 bases, with 17 bases sitting between them. The CDR3 has 13 amino acids. The CDR3 loop is CASNLRDSRELFF. The CDR3, as DNA: TGTGCCAGTAACTTGCGGGACTCTCGGGAGCTGTTTTTT.

The chain combines TRBV30 with TRBJ1-1; D remains unclear. CDR3 length: 13 residues. Germline loops: CDR1 GTSNPN, CDR2 SVGIG (reference sequence). V lost 3 bases and J lost 2, with 10 bases in between. The CDR3: CAWSPPTNTEAFF. As DNA, the CDR3 is TGTGCCTGGAGCCCCCCGACAAACACTGAAGCTTTCTTT. The full variable domain, rest sourced from reference TRBV30 and TRBJ1-1, is SQTIHQWPATLVQPVGSPLSLECTVEGTSNPNLYWYRQAAGRGLQLLFYSVGIGQISSEVPQNLSASRPQDRQFILSSKKLLLSDSGFYLCAWSPPTNTEAFFGQGTRLTVV.

This clone was counted only a few times. This chain links TRBV15 with TRBJ2-1; D remains unclear. Deletions cut 0 bases from V and 10 bases from J, with 7 bases between. The CDR3 is made up of 12 amino acids. CDR1 LNHNV and CDR2 YYDKDF come from the germline V gene (reference sequence). CDR3 protein: CATSRDSGEQFF. The CDR3 nucleotides are TGTGCCACCAGCAGAGATTCAGGAGAGCAGTTCTTC.

The genes are TRBV2 and TRBJ1-2; D is unresolved. V gave up 4 bases and J gave up 5 bases, with 14 bases separating them. CDR3 length equals 14 residues. Germline CDR1 is SNHLY and CDR2 is FYNNEI. CDR3 region: CASSVGGRGYGYTF. The CDR3 nucleotides are TGTGCCAGCAGTGTAGGTGGCCGCGGGTATGGCTACACCTTC.

The chain recombines TRBV11-3 with TRBJ1-2; no clear D gene. The germline V gene encodes CDR1 SGHNT and CDR2 YENEEA. The V end was cut by 0 bases, the J end by 5 bases, with 10 bases between. CDR3 size: 14 residues. In nucleotides, the CDR3 is TGTGCCAGCAGCTTAGAAGCAGGTGATTATGGCTACACCTTC. Protein sequence: CASSLEAGDYGYTF.